Given below is one T cell receptor (beta chain) in context. The entry originates in a study of blood T cell repertoires in COVID-19. About the study: Sites across the United States, Italy and Spain contributed samples from acute and convalescent COVID-19.

In the authors' methods: Amplified reference gene primers provided the basis for estimating nucleated cell counts. Profiling relied on immunoSEQ multiplex PCR, and the TCRdb table lists in-frame clones only, not all of them. The V and J calls and clone size were taken over from that table, and D and trimming were inferred from the DNA. The sample lists 60,000 to 75,000 clones, 86% occurring once. V dropped 4 bases and J dropped 0; count of bases not matched to a gene: 7. The CDR3 extends over 16 amino acids. CDR1 is SGHNT and CDR2 is YYREEE in the germline V gene (reference sequence). The sequence was collected from a man in his thirties or forties with acute or convalescent COVID-19. Material: peripheral blood. The chain employs TRBV5-4 and TRBJ1-3, with TRBD1 matching over 7 bases. The DNA for the CDR3 is TGTGCCAGCAGCCACCCGGGACAGAGCTCTGGAAACACCATATATTTT. The encoded protein is CASSHPGQSSGNTIYF.